These 19 T cell receptor beta chains share one sample of origin, sequenced in a study of radiation and T cells in renal cell carcinoma (TCRdb year 2020). The time point label for this specimen denotes: blood 2 weeks post-SBRT. The intended sense of this specimen's treatment or condition label: 15 Gy SBRT to primary tumor, nephrectomy 4 weeks later. The protocol used for the library was the immunoSEQ multiplex PCR assay. TCRdb re-hosts the immuneACCESS table, in-frame sequences only. Its copies lack some clones; in the studies checked, an unresolved V gene accounts for under half of them, and the cause for the rest is not known. Here the sample has approximately 120,000 clones; approximately 85% occur a single time. The ten biggest clones cover approximately 6.3% of the sample. Material: blood, obtained from a patient whose treatment included radiotherapy and nephrectomy. The receptor set was obtained from a man over 45 with renal cell carcinoma.

This clone was seen once. The V and J genes are TRBV7-2 and TRBJ2-7; 10 nucleotides agree with TRBD2. Unmatched junction bases numbered 8, after V lost 1 base and J lost 5 bases. The CDR3 loop spans 16 amino acids. Germline values: CDR1 SGHTA, CDR2 FQGNSA. Here the CDR3 reads CASSLDSTSGRNEQYF. CDR3 nucleotides: TGTGCCAGCAGCTTAGATTCGACTAGCGGGCGGAACGAGCAGTACTTC.

The CDR3 is CASSPFGLAGASETQYF. Written as DNA, the CDR3 is TGTGCCAGCTCACCTTTCGGTCTAGCGGGAGCGAGTGAGACCCAGTACTTC. The chain uses TRBV18 and TRBJ2-5, with 10 nucleotides matching TRBD2. The J segment lost 5 bases and the V segment lost 3 bases, leaving 12 bases of the junction unmatched. This CDR3 region has 17 residues. Germline CDR1 reads KGHSH; CDR2 reads LQKENI.

The chain recombines TRBV20-1 with TRBJ2-5; D not certain. The V end lost 5 bases, the J end lost 1 base, and 2 bases lay between the germline ends. This CDR3 is 10 amino acids long. Looked up from germline, CDR1 is DFQATT and CDR2 is SNEGSKA (reference sequence). CDR3 loop: CSALQETQYF. The CDR3 DNA sequence: TGCAGTGCTCTCCAAGAGACCCAGTACTTC.

Worth noting for this clone: The junction shows a germline mismatch at one end, possibly a read error. The chain's CDR3 is CASSLAGQGSYNEQFF. CDR3 nucleotide sequence: TGTGCTAGCAGCTTAGCGGGACAGGGATCCTACAATGAGCAGTTCTTC. The chain uses TRBV7-7 and TRBJ2-1; D may be TRBD1 (9 bases). The CDR3 runs 16 residues. Looked up from germline, CDR1 is SSHAT and CDR2 is FNYEAQ (reference sequence).

This chain joins TRBV7-9 and TRBJ1-3; D gene unclear. Germline V gene data show CDR1 as SEHNR and CDR2 as FQNEAQ (reference sequence). Trimming pared 1 base from V and 2 bases from J, leaving 6 bases between. This CDR3 has 14 amino acids. CDR3 in amino acids: CASSLVVAGNTIYF. CDR3 coding DNA: TGTGCCAGCAGCTTAGTCGTGGCTGGAAACACCATATATTTT. Supplemented by reference TRBV7-9 and TRBJ1-3, the full variable domain reads DTGVSQNPRHKITKRGQNVTFRCDPISEHNRLYWYRQTLGQGPEFLTYFQNEAQLEKSRLLSDRFSAERPKGSFSTLEIQRTEQGDSAMYLCASSLVVAGNTIYFGEGSWLTVV.

The V call is TRBV6-1, the J call TRBJ2-7, with 11 positions matching TRBD1. This CDR3 is built from 14 residues. Germline loops: CDR1 MNHNS, CDR2 SASEGT. With V trimmed by 7 bases and J by 2 bases, 4 bases remained unmatched. The CDR3 bases are TGTGCCAGCAAATGGGGACAGGGGGCCTACGAGCAGTACTTC. This gives the protein CASKWGQGAYEQYF.

The V call is TRBV9, the J call TRBJ2-5; 8 bases map to TRBD1. V was clipped by 4 bases and J by 2 bases; unmatched bases: 4. Germline V gene data show CDR1 as SGDLS and CDR2 as YYNGEE. This CDR3 has 14 residues. CDR3: CASSHGQGQETQYF. CDR3 nucleotide sequence: TGTGCCAGCAGCCACGGACAGGGTCAAGAGACCCAGTACTTC. The full variable domain, its missing parts supplied by reference TRBV9 and TRBJ2-5, is DSGVTQTPKHLITATGQRVTLRCSPRSGDLSVYWYQQSLDQGLQFLIQYYNGEERAKGNILERFSAQQFPDLHSELNLSSLELGDSALYFCASSHGQGQETQYFGPGTRLLVL.

The J gene is TRBJ2-5, the V gene TRBV11-3; 13 bases map to TRBD2. Germline loops: CDR1 SGHNT, CDR2 YENEEA. This CDR3 region has 17 residues. V shed 4 bases and J 3 bases; nucleotides not matched to a gene: 8. As DNA, the CDR3 is TGTGCCAGCAGCTCCGGGACTAGCGGGACTACAAAAGAGACCCAGTACTTC. Translated, it gives CASSSGTSGTTKETQYF.

The V gene is TRBV28, the J gene TRBJ1-5, with TRBD1 matching 9 bases. The CDR3 runs 14 residues. Germline assignment: CDR1 MDHEN and CDR2 SYDVKM. The ends lost 7 bases at V and 4 bases at J; junction bases unmatched: 5. The chain's CDR3 is CASTPGQGNQPQHF. In DNA, the CDR3 is TGTGCCAGCACTCCAGGACAGGGGAATCAGCCCCAGCATTTT.

The chain's CDR3 is CAWSVRQGGYTF. CDR3 bases: TGTGCCTGGAGTGTTCGGCAGGGCGGCTACACCTTC. This rearrangement joins TRBV30 to TRBJ1-2; weak D call: TRBD1 (5 bases). CDR1 and CDR2 (germline): GTSNPN, SVGIG (reference sequence). The CDR3 runs 12 residues. V was pared by 0 bases and J by 8 bases, with 10 bases between.

This clone showed up just a few times. The chain recombines TRBV4-2 with TRBJ1-6; no definite D call. Germline V gives CDR1 LGHNA, CDR2 YNFKEQ. This CDR3 comprises 15 residues. The V and J ends lost 5 bases and 7 bases respectively, with 15 bases between them. Here the CDR3 reads CASSALMAANSPLHF. CDR3 nucleotide sequence: TGTGCCAGCAGCGCCCTCATGGCAGCGAATTCACCCCTCCACTTT.

This rearrangement joins TRBV7-9 to TRBJ1-1; possible D gene TRBD1, 5 bases. V lost 3 bases to trimming and J lost 12 bases, with 14 bases between them. The CDR3 extends over 12 amino acids. CDR1 is SEHNR, CDR2 FQNEAQ, per germline (reference sequence). CDR3 region: CASSLPGTGTFF. The CDR3 DNA reads as TGTGCCAGCAGCTTGCCAGGGACCGGAACTTTCTTT.

The V gene is TRBV5-1, the J gene TRBJ2-5, with D perhaps TRBD1 (5 bases). Trimming took 6 bases from V and 5 from J, leaving 14 bases between them. There are 13 residues in the CDR3. Germline assignment: CDR1 SGHRS and CDR2 YFSETQ. As DNA, the CDR3 is TGCGCCAGCACCCAGGGTGTAGGTGAGACCCAGTACTTC. This codes for CASTQGVGETQYF.

The genes are TRBV7-2 and TRBJ2-4; the match to TRBD1 covers 11 bases. Trimming removed 3 bases from V and 7 bases from J; junction bases left unmatched: 5. The CDR3 covers 15 residues. Germline CDR1 reads SGHTA; CDR2 reads FQGNSA. The CDR3 DNA reads as TGTGCCAGCAGCTTTCCCGGGACAGGGGGGAACATTCAGTACTTC. Protein product: CASSFPGTGGNIQYF.

CDR3 residues: CASSFGFYNEQFF. CDR3 coding DNA: TGTGCCAGCAGCTTTGGGTTTTACAATGAGCAGTTCTTC. The chain recombines TRBV7-8 with TRBJ2-1; D unclear. This CDR3 region has 13 residues. Per germline, CDR1 SGHVS and CDR2 FQNEAQ. V was cut by 3 bases and J by 4 bases, with 7 bases left in between. Based on the CDR3 plus reference TRBV7-8 and TRBJ2-1, the full variable domain is GAGVSQSPRYKVAKRGQDVALRCDPISGHVSLFWYQQALGQGPEFLTYFQNEAQLDKSGLPSDRFFAERPEGSVSTLKIQRTQQEDSAVYLCASSFGFYNEQFFGPGTRLTVL.

This clone was counted once. V usage is TRBV6-1 and J usage is TRBJ2-2, with 11 bases that match TRBD2. The CDR3 consists of 15 residues. Trimming removed 5 bases from V and 5 bases from J; junction bases left unmatched: 4. Germline V gene data show CDR1 as MNHNS and CDR2 as SASEGT. The chain's CDR3 is CASSSRTSGTGELFF. The CDR3 nucleotides are TGTGCCAGCAGTTCTAGGACTAGCGGGACCGGGGAGCTGTTTTTT.

This clone was observed a handful of times. The chain employs TRBV5-5 and TRBJ1-6; 8 bases agree with TRBD1. The CDR3 has 14 residues. The V gene's germline CDR1 is SGHKS and CDR2 YYEKEE (reference sequence). V was clipped by 4 bases and J by 10 bases; unmatched bases: 7. This chain's CDR3 is CASSPDRAGSPLHF. The CDR3 DNA follows: TGTGCCAGCAGCCCGGACAGGGCTGGGTCACCCCTCCACTTT.

This chain uses TRBV28 with TRBJ2-5, with no clear D. The V gene's germline CDR1 is MDHEN and CDR2 SYDVKM. The CDR3 consists of 15 residues. Trimming shortened V by 2 bases and J by 4 bases, and 14 bases separated the two germline ends. CDR3 coding DNA: TGTGCCAGCAGTTTACTCAGGCGCAATCCAGAGACCCAGTACTTC. Protein sequence: CASSLLRRNPETQYF.

The chain has TRBV27 and TRBJ2-7, with TRBD2 identical over 9 bases. J was trimmed by 7 bases and V by 4 bases; bases with no gene match: 14. The CDR3 covers 16 residues. The germline CDR1 and CDR2 sequences are MNHEY and SMNVEV (reference sequence). The CDR3 is CASSSPELAGGREQYF. The CDR3 DNA reads as TGTGCCAGCAGTTCACCGGAACTAGCGGGCGGCAGAGAGCAGTACTTC.